The T cell receptor beta chain described here comes from a study of blood T cell repertoires in COVID-19. About the study: COVID-19 samples from acute and convalescent phases originated in the United States, Italy and Spain. T cells, B-cell-depleted T cells, or PBMCs supplied cDNA or gDNA.

The ends lost 6 bases at V and 4 bases at J; junction bases unmatched: 6. This CDR3 contains 15 residues. Germline V gene data show CDR1 as ENHRY and CDR2 as SYGVKD. As originally analysed: Nucleated cell number was recorded as an estimate derived from reference gene primer amplification. Sequencing was performed with immunoSEQ multiplex PCR; in TCRdb, only in-frame clones are kept and a portion is missing. V and J calls and clone size are copied from that table; D and trimming were computed from the DNA. The sample holds about 120,000 clones, about 85% seen once. Sequences were obtained from peripheral blood. The chain has TRBV10-3 and TRBJ2-3, with 11 bases that match TRBD2. This sequence originates from a middle-aged man with acute or convalescent COVID-19. The CDR3 DNA reads as TGTGCCATCAGGTATAGCGGGGGGGCATCAGATACGCAGTATTTT. This sequence encodes CAIRYSGGASDTQYF.